This is a list of T cell receptor beta chains from one sample in a study of cytomegalovirus exposure and HLA in healthy donors. The data were produced by immunoSEQ multiplex PCR, yet TCRdb's version contains in-frame clones alone and is incomplete. The sample lists more than 55,000 clones, roughly 71% occurring once. The specimen was PBMCs. These receptors all come from a woman aged 55-69 years in good health and CMV-seropositive. CDR3s include the opening cysteine and the closing phenylalanine or tryptophan. Each record gives: V gene, D gene, clone size, J gene, CDR3 DNA, CDR3 protein. D genes are given only for firm matches. Only some rows state a clone size, as once, few, many or a class for expanded clones.

>TRBV30|-|-|TRBJ2-7
TGTGCCTGGAGTCACAACTACGAGCAGTACTTC
CAWSHNYEQYF
>TRBV30|-|once|TRBJ1-4
TGTGCCTGGAGTGCCCCCCTCAGGGCAGGCGCCTTCGGGAATGAAAAACTGTTTTTT
CAWSAPLRAGAFGNEKLFF
>TRBV5-1|-|-|TRBJ2-2
TGCGCCAGCAGCCCGACGCGGGGCAGGACCGGGGAGCTGTTTTTT
CASSPTRGRTGELFF
>TRBV7-2|TRBD2|-|TRBJ2-7
TGTGCCAGCAGCTTAGATGCGGGGGGTAGCCGCGAGCAGTACTTC
CASSLDAGGSREQYF
>TRBV10-2|TRBD1|-|TRBJ1-2
TGCGCCAGCAGAGACAGGGTCGGTGGCTACACCTTC
CASRDRVGGYTF
>TRBV27|TRBD1|-|TRBJ1-3
TGTGCCAGCAGCGGGGACAGCTCTGGAAACACCATATATTTT
CASSGDSSGNTIYF
>TRBV29-1|-|-|TRBJ2-2
TGCAGCGCTACCATGAGGGCGGGTGGCACCGGGGAGCTGTTTTTT
CSATMRAGGTGELFF
>TRBV27|TRBD2|-|TRBJ2-3
TGTGCCAGCAGGGCCGGGGTACTAGCGGACACAGATACGCAGTATTTT
CASRAGVLADTDTQYF
>TRBV10-3|-|-|TRBJ2-4
TGTGCCATAAGAGATTCCGGGTCTTCCGGAAACATTCAGTACTTC
CAIRDSGSSGNIQYF
>TRBV19|TRBD1|few|TRBJ1-5
TGTGCCAGTAGTATTGCGGGACAGCCAAATCAGCCCCAGCATTTT
CASSIAGQPNQPQHF
>TRBV11-3|-|once|TRBJ2-7
TGTGCCAGCAGCTTTTCGGTTTCCTACGAGCAGTACTTC
CASSFSVSYEQYF
>TRBV19|TRBD1|-|TRBJ2-7
TGTGCCAGTAGTATCCGGGACAGCCCTAGCGAGCAGTACTTC
CASSIRDSPSEQYF
>TRBV5-1|-|-|TRBJ1-2
TGCGCCAGCAGCTTGGATGGCGGTACCGATGGCTACACCTTC
CASSLDGGTDGYTF
>TRBV29-1|-|-|TRBJ2-3
TGCAGCTACGCGGGTAATGGCGCAGATACGCAGTATTTT
CSYAGNGADTQYF
>TRBV4-1|-|few|TRBJ2-7
TGCGCCAGCAGCCAAGGAGGCACGCGACAGTTC
CASSQGGTRQF
>TRBV7-6|TRBD2|-|TRBJ2-1
TGTGCCAGCAGCTTAGGGGCCTCTAGCGGGGGGGCCGGCAATGAGCAGTTCTTC
CASSLGASSGGAGNEQFF
>TRBV30|TRBD1|-|TRBJ2-5
TGTGCCTGGAGTAGGGCAGGGGGACAGACCCAGTACTTC
CAWSRAGGQTQYF
>TRBV7-3|TRBD1|-|TRBJ2-2
TGTGCCAGCAGTTTATTTACCGGGACAGGGTACTCCGGGGAGCTGTTTTTT
CASSLFTGTGYSGELFF
>TRBV7-9|TRBD2|-|TRBJ2-1
TGTGCCAGCAGCTTATCCGGGGGGGTCTTTAATGAGCAGTTCTTC
CASSLSGGVFNEQFF
>TRBV6-1|-|-|TRBJ2-6
TGTGCCAGCAGTGAACGAGCTCAACCTGGGGCCAACGTCCTGACTTTC
CASSERAQPGANVLTF
>TRBV2|-|-|TRBJ1-1
TGTGCCAGCACCGAGGGAAGGAACACTGAAGCTTTCTTT
CASTEGRNTEAFF
>TRBV11-3|-|-|TRBJ2-3
TGTGCCAGCAGCTTAGATGCGACTGCAGATACGCAGTATTTT
CASSLDATADTQYF
>TRBV19|-|-|TRBJ1-1
TGTGCCAGTATCAGTTTGGGGAGGAAGAACACTGAAGCTTTCTTT
CASISLGRKNTEAFF
>TRBV11-3|-|-|TRBJ2-3
TGTGCCAGCAGCCCTAGCACAGATACGCAGTATTTT
CASSPSTDTQYF
>TRBV13|TRBD2|few|TRBJ2-7
TGTGCCAGCAGCTCACTAGCGGGTTTAGGTGAGCAGTACTTC
CASSSLAGLGEQYF
>TRBV5-1|-|-|TRBJ1-1
TGCGCCAGCAGCTTGGGAGGTGTCACCAATTTTATGAACACTGAAGCTTTCTTT
CASSLGGVTNFMNTEAFF
>TRBV6-6|TRBD1|-|TRBJ1-5
TGTGCCAGCAGTTCCCTACAGGGGACTAGCAATCAGCCCCAGCATTTT
CASSSLQGTSNQPQHF
>TRBV7-9|-|-|TRBJ1-4
TGTGCCAGCAGCTTTATAGGGGCAACTAATGAAAAACTGTTTTTT
CASSFIGATNEKLFF
>TRBV18|TRBD1|-|TRBJ2-1
TGTGCCAGCTCACCACTTATCGGACAGGGGTACTACAATGAGCAGTTCTTC
CASSPLIGQGYYNEQFF
>TRBV18|TRBD1|-|TRBJ2-7
TGTGCCAGCTCACCTGGGACAGGGGTAGCCTACGAGCAGTACTTC
CASSPGTGVAYEQYF
>TRBV29-1|TRBD1|-|TRBJ1-2
TGCAGCGCTCGGACAGGTCCTGGCGGCTACACCTTC
CSARTGPGGYTF
>TRBV5-1|-|-|TRBJ2-6
TGCGCCAGCAGCTTGGACAAATCTGGGGCCAACGTCCTGACTTTC
CASSLDKSGANVLTF
>TRBV5-4|TRBD1|-|TRBJ2-6
TGTGCCAGCAGCTCCGGGACAGGAGGTCCCTCTGGGGCCAACGTCCTGACTTTC
CASSSGTGGPSGANVLTF
>TRBV19|TRBD1|-|TRBJ1-2
TGTGCCAGTAGGGGGACAGGGGGCAATCTCGTTAACTATGGCTACACCTTC
CASRGTGGNLVNYGYTF
>TRBV6-1|-|many|TRBJ1-5
TGTGCCAGCAGTCCGGACATCTATAGCAATCAGCCCCAGCATTTT
CASSPDIYSNQPQHF
>TRBV2|TRBD2|-|TRBJ2-1
TGTGCCAGCAGCGAGGGACTAGCGGCCTACAATGAGCAGTTCTTC
CASSEGLAAYNEQFF
>TRBV27|TRBD1|-|TRBJ1-1
TGTGCCAGCAGTTTAGGGGGACAGGGGACCACTGAAGCTTTCTTT
CASSLGGQGTTEAFF